Described below is a single TCR beta chain sequence and its context. The data belong to a study of technical replicates of blood from a few donors. Some clones are missing from TCRdb's copy, which holds only in-frame ones; the method was immunoSEQ multiplex PCR. Of tens of thousands of clones listed, around 94% are singletons. The CDR3 spans 11 residues. Germline CDR1 reads SGHDN; CDR2 reads FVKESK. The V and J ends lost 1 base and 12 bases respectively, with 9 bases between them. The chain is built from TRBV14 and TRBJ1-2, with D tentatively TRBD1 (5 bases). Sequencing was performed on T cells isolated from PBMCs. This clonotype was obtained from a human donor in good health. This CDR3 is CASSQGGGDTF. For the CDR3, the DNA is TGTGCCAGCAGCCAAGGGGGGGGAGACACCTTC.